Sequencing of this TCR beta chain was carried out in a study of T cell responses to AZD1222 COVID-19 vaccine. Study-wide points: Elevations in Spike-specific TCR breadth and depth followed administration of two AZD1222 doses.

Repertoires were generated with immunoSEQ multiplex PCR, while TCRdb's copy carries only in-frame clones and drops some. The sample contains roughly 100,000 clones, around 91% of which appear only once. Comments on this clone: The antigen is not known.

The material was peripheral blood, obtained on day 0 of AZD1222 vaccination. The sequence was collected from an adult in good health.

The CDR3 DNA is TGTGCCAGCAGCTTGACGGGCACAGGGGGTTACGAGCAGTACTTC. Translation gives CASSLTGTGGYEQYF. The rearrangement links TRBV5-6 to TRBJ2-7; TRBD1 agrees at 8 bases. CDR3 size: 15 residues. Germline V CDR1 and CDR2: SGHDT, YYEEEE. The V segment lost 1 base and the J segment 4 bases; nucleotides outside the gene matches: 7.